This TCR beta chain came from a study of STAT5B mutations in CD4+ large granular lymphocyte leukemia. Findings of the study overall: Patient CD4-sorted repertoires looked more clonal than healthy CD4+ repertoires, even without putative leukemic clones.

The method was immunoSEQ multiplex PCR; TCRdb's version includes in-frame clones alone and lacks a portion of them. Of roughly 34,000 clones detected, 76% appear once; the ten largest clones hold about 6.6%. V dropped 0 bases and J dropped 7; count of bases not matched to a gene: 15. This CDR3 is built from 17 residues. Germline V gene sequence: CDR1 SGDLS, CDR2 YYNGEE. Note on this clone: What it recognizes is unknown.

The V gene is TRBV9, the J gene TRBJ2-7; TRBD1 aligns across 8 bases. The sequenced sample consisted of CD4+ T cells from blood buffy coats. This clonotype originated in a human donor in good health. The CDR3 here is CASSVAPGQGAYEEQYF. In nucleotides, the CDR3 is TGTGCCAGCAGCGTAGCCCCGGGTCAGGGGGCCTACGAGGAGCAGTACTTC.